This entry concerns a single TCR beta chain. The antigen remains undetermined. Germline lookup yields CDR1 LNHDA and CDR2 SQIVND (reference sequence). The V end lost 4 bases, the J end lost 4 bases, and 14 bases lay between the germline ends. The CDR3 is 15 amino acids. The PCR ran on 60 Vbeta and 13 Jbeta primers. This table comes from immunoSEQ multiplex PCR, and its TCRdb copy is limited to in-frame clones, with some not included. Among roughly 120,000 clones listed, roughly two thirds were seen once. The sample belongs to a study of cytomegalovirus exposure and HLA in healthy donors. Overall study results and limits: HLA-A and HLA-B allele assignments for most subjects were reportedly predicted accurately using TCR beta sequences. Cytomegalovirus association was listed for around 180 TCR beta chains. Specificity for CMV antigens was confirmed in vitro for a few of the CMV-associated chains. Beyond CMV serostatus, there was no information to go on about immune exposure.

What was sequenced was PBMCs. The rearrangement joins TRBV19 to TRBJ1-5; a weak D match, TRBD1 (6 bases). This TCR was sampled from a man under 40 in good health and CMV-seropositive. CDR3: CASSNRVIGNQPQHF. CDR3 nucleotides: TGTGCCAGTAGTAACAGGGTTATAGGAAATCAGCCCCAGCATTTT.